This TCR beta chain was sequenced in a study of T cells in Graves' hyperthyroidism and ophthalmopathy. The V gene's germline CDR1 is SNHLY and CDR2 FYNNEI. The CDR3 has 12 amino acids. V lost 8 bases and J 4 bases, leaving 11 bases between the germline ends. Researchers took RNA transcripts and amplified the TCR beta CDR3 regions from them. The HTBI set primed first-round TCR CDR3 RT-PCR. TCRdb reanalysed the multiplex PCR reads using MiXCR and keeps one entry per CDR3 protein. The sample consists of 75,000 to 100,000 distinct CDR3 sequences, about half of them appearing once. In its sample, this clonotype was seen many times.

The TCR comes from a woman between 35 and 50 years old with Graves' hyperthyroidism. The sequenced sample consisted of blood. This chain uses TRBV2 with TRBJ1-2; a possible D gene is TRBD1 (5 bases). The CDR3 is CASSPGSYGYTF. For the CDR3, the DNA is TGTGCCAGCTCTCCAGGGTCCTATGGCTACACCTTC.